These T cell receptor beta chains were read from a single sample in a study of blood T cell repertoires in COVID-19. TCRdb's copy holds only in-frame clones and misses some; the assay was immunoSEQ multiplex PCR. The sample contains some 150,000 clones, about four fifths of which appear only once. The sample comprised PBMCs or T cells enriched from blood (not recorded which). All receptors derive from a woman aged 50 to 60 who had been exposed to COVID-19. Each CDR3 is given with its conserved first and last residue. D genes are given only for firm matches. Clone size is stated in some rows and not others, as once, few, many or a class when expanded.

j_gene,abundance,v_gene,d_gene,CDR3aa,CDR3nt
TRBJ1-1,.,TRBV11-2,.,CASSLGAGTEAFF,TGTGCCAGCAGCTTAGGGGCTGGGACTGAAGCTTTCTTT
TRBJ2-2,.,TRBV6-4,.,CASSQEQGLVSDTGELFF,TGTGCCAGCAGCCAAGAACAGGGTTTGGTATCGGACACCGGGGAGCTGTTTTTT
TRBJ2-2,once,TRBV6-5,.,CASSQRFPGELFF,TGTGCCAGCAGTCAGAGGTTCCCCGGGGAGCTGTTTTTT
TRBJ2-1,.,TRBV4-3,.,CASSQDPLEEQFF,TGCGCCAGCAGCCAAGATCCCCTTGAGGAGCAGTTCTTC
TRBJ2-1,.,TRBV7-9,.,CASSPLWAGGNEQFF,TGTGCCAGCAGCCCCCTTTGGGCGGGTGGCAATGAGCAGTTCTTC
TRBJ2-1,once,TRBV4-3,TRBD1,CASSRGGVYNEQFF,TGCGCCAGCAGCAGAGGGGGCGTATACAATGAGCAGTTCTTC
TRBJ2-5,.,TRBV2,.,CASMESRGRETQYF,TGTGCCAGCATGGAGAGTCGGGGGAGAGAGACCCAGTACTTC
TRBJ1-1,.,TRBV5-8,.,CAYSKELNTEAFF,TGTGCCTACAGCAAAGAGCTGAACACTGAAGCTTTCTTT
TRBJ1-5,once,TRBV11-2,TRBD1,CASSLGGQGASQPQHF,TGTGCCAGCAGCTTAGGGGGGCAGGGGGCAAGCCAGCCCCAGCATTTT
TRBJ1-2,.,TRBV18,.,CASSPKGVEYGYTF,TGTGCCAGCTCACCAAAAGGGGTAGAATATGGCTACACCTTC
TRBJ2-1,.,TRBV6-2/TRBV6-3,TRBD2,CASSLRVAGVYNEQFF,TGTGCCAGCAGTTTGAGGGTAGCGGGGGTCTACAATGAGCAGTTCTTC
TRBJ2-1,.,TRBV3-1/TRBV3-2,.,CASSQGTTEGKQFF,TGTGCCAGCAGCCAAGGGACTACGGAGGGAAAGCAGTTCTTC
TRBJ2-5,.,TRBV20-1,.,CSASTAHGSQETQYF,TGCAGTGCTAGTACAGCCCACGGATCACAAGAGACCCAGTACTTC
TRBJ1-6,few,TRBV20-1,.,CSASSGGGSPLHF,TGCAGTGCTAGTTCGGGAGGTGGTTCACCCCTCCACTTT
TRBJ2-1,few,TRBV28,.,CASSFRGRTNEQFF,TGTGCCAGCAGTTTCCGAGGGAGAACCAATGAGCAGTTCTTC
TRBJ2-1,.,TRBV7-8,TRBD2,CASSELAGNLNEQFF,TGTGCCAGCAGCGAACTAGCGGGGAATCTCAATGAGCAGTTCTTC
TRBJ2-5,.,TRBV11-2,.,CASSLGGTLETQYF,TGTGCCAGCAGCTTAGGGGGGACTCTGGAGACCCAGTACTTC
TRBJ2-2,.,TRBV5-1,.,CASSFGGTNTGELFF,TGCGCCAGCAGCTTCGGCGGGACGAACACCGGGGAGCTGTTTTTT
TRBJ1-1,.,TRBV5-4,.,CASSLFQVNTEAFF,TGTGCCAGCAGCTTGTTTCAGGTGAACACTGAAGCTTTCTTT
TRBJ1-1,.,TRBV10-3,TRBD1,CAITGGTEAFF,TGTGCCATCACAGGGGGGACTGAAGCTTTCTTT
TRBJ1-1,few,TRBV9,.,CASSAHVEGYTEAFF,TGTGCCAGCAGCGCCCACGTGGAGGGTTACACTGAAGCTTTCTTT
TRBJ2-1,.,TRBV5-6,TRBD2,CASSSNQRLAGVHNEQFF,TGTGCCAGCAGCTCCAATCAAAGACTAGCGGGAGTGCACAATGAGCAGTTCTTC
TRBJ2-3,.,TRBV5-6,.,CASSWPSTDTQYF,TGTGCCAGCAGCTGGCCGAGCACAGATACGCAGTATTTT
TRBJ2-3,.,TRBV7-2,TRBD2,CASSRPGTRGDTQYF,TGTGCCAGCAGCCGTCCCGGGACTAGGGGAGATACGCAGTATTTT
TRBJ1-1,once,TRBV7-2,.,CASSLGEFLTEAFF,TGTGCCAGCAGCTTAGGGGAGTTTTTGACTGAAGCTTTCTTT
TRBJ1-2,few,TRBV30,.,CAWLQGYRYTF,TGTGCCTGGCTCCAGGGCTATCGCTACACCTTC
TRBJ1-1,.,TRBV6-2/TRBV6-3,.,CASSPPAGGGMNTEAFF,TGTGCCAGCAGTCCCCCAGCCGGGGGGGGCATGAACACTGAAGCTTTCTTT
TRBJ2-7,.,TRBV23-1,.,CASSQCRRGCYEQYF,TGCGCCAGCAGTCAATGTCGTAGGGGTTGCTACGAGCAGTACTTC
TRBJ2-1,.,TRBV11-2,.,CASSPPGKGRSEQFF,TGTGCCAGCAGCCCACCAGGGAAAGGACGTTCTGAGCAGTTCTTC